The 20 T cell receptor beta chains below were found in one sample sequenced in a study of identical twins. MiXCR, run by TCRdb on the 5' RACE reads, gives a single entry per CDR3 protein. The sample includes 420,000 or so distinct CDR3 sequences, 18% of them seen just once. Sequencing used naive T cells sorted from blood. The source is a man in his fifties or sixties in good health.

This clonotype was found a few times. V is TRBV5-1 and J is TRBJ2-1; 12 nucleotides match TRBD2. The CDR3 is 15 amino acids. Per the germline V gene, CDR1 is SGHRS and CDR2 is YFSETQ. With V trimmed by 3 bases and J by 7 bases, 5 bases remained unmatched. The chain's CDR3 is CASSWTSGMLNEQFF. The DNA for the CDR3 is TGCGCCAGCAGCTGGACTAGCGGGATGTTGAATGAGCAGTTCTTC.

This clonotype was seen ten or more times. The rearrangement joins TRBV6-2 or TRBV6-3 to TRBJ2-5; 8 bases match TRBD1. The CDR3 loop spans 17 amino acids. Trimming removed 2 bases from V and 5 bases from J; junction bases left unmatched: 13. The V gene's germline CDR1 is MNHEY and CDR2 SVGEGT. The CDR3 loop reads CASSYPLVTGARETQYF. CDR3 nucleotide sequence: TGTGCCAGCAGTTACCCACTAGTGACAGGGGCTCGGGAGACCCAGTACTTC.

Many counts were recorded for this clonotype. This sequence joins TRBV5-1 and TRBJ2-2; 7 nucleotides agree with TRBD2. The V gene's germline CDR1 is SGHRS and CDR2 YFSETQ. The CDR3 is 15 amino acids. V was clipped by 0 bases and J by 3 bases; unmatched bases: 2. The CDR3 DNA reads as TGCGCCAGCAGCTTGGGTCTAGCGGACACCGGGGAGCTGTTTTTT. Translating it yields CASSLGLADTGELFF.

This clonotype was observed many times. The chain has TRBV12-3 or TRBV12-4 and TRBJ2-7; D unclear. Trimming pared 6 bases from V and 5 bases from J, leaving 17 bases between. This CDR3 has 14 amino acids. The CDR3 region has the DNA TGTGCCAGCAGGAAAGACTGGATAAGGGACGAGCAGTACTTC. Protein sequence: CASRKDWIRDEQYF.

This clonotype came up a few times. J is TRBJ2-5 and V is TRBV6-2 or TRBV6-3; tentative D call: TRBD1 (5 bases). V lost 0 bases, J lost 2 bases, and 31 bases lay in between. Germline-derived CDR1 and CDR2 are MNHEY and SVGEGT. The CDR3 is 22 amino acids. The CDR3 region is CASSYSDIPLSGPGRWQETQYF. CDR3 DNA: TGTGCCAGCAGTTACTCTGATATTCCATTATCGGGTCCAGGGCGATGGCAAGAGACCCAGTACTTC.

Many counts were recorded for this clonotype. J is TRBJ2-3 and V is TRBV7-8; D might be TRBD1 or TRBD2, each matching 5 bases. Trimming removed 0 bases from V and 7 bases from J, with 11 bases in between. Germline-derived CDR1 and CDR2 are SGHVS and FQNEAQ. This CDR3 contains 14 residues. The CDR3 bases are TGTGCCAGCAGCTTAGCCCAGGGACGTTATACGCAGTATTTT. Translation: CASSLAQGRYTQYF.

The chain joins TRBV20-1 to TRBJ2-1; D gene uncertain. CDR3 length: 13 amino acids. The V end was cut by 0 bases, the J end by 9 bases, with 12 bases between. Germline CDR1 reads DFQATT; CDR2 reads SNEGSKA (reference sequence). The CDR3 here is CSARDMESGEQFF. CDR3 nucleotide sequence: TGCAGTGCTAGAGATATGGAATCGGGTGAGCAGTTCTTC.

Worth noting for this clonotype: With a much larger clone just one base away, this may be a read error. The conserved phenylalanine or tryptophan normally closing the CDR3 is absent here, so this likely arose from a read error. The chain recombines TRBV10-2 with TRBJ2-5; D possibly corresponds to TRBD2 (6 bases). Germline assignment: CDR1 WSHSY and CDR2 SAAADI. Trimming shortened V by 3 bases and J by 5 bases, and 13 bases separated the two germline ends. This CDR3 is 14 amino acids long. Here the CDR3 reads CASSDRAGRETQYS. The CDR3 nucleotides read TGCGCCAGCAGTGACAGGGCGGGGAGGGAGACCCAGTACTCC.

This clonotype was seen only a few times. The chain couples TRBV20-1 to TRBJ2-7; the D call may be TRBD1 or TRBD2 (5 bases each). The CDR3 is made up of 14 amino acids. Trimming left V 5 bases short and J 1 base short, with 15 bases between. Germline lookup yields CDR1 DFQATT and CDR2 SNEGSKA (reference sequence). The CDR3 sequence: CSAARPGPSYEQYF. In DNA, the CDR3 is TGCAGTGCTGCCCGTCCGGGACCTTCCTACGAGCAGTACTTC.

The table lists this clonotype with many counts. The chain links TRBV5-1 to TRBJ2-5; perhaps TRBD1 as D (7 bases). The germline V gene has CDR1 SGHRS and CDR2 YFSETQ. The length of the CDR3 is 14 residues. Trimming pared 0 bases from V and 4 bases from J, leaving 10 bases between. CDR3 loop: CASSLDRGGETQYF. The CDR3 bases are TGCGCCAGCAGCTTGGACAGGGGAGGAGAGACCCAGTACTTC.

Ten or more counts support this clonotype. The chain couples TRBV28 to TRBJ1-2; D is unresolved. Germline values: CDR1 MDHEN, CDR2 SYDVKM. This CDR3 region has 15 residues. V was cut by 4 bases and J by 1 base, with 13 bases left in between. The CDR3 coding sequence is TGTGCCAGCAGTTCTCAACTCTCCGTTAACTATGGCTACACCTTC. Protein sequence: CASSSQLSVNYGYTF.

There are a few counts of this clonotype. The V gene is TRBV3-1, the J gene TRBJ2-7; 11 nucleotides match TRBD2. The CDR3 contains 15 residues. The germline V gene encodes CDR1 LGHDT and CDR2 YNNKEL (reference sequence). V shed 1 base and J 7 bases; nucleotides not matched to a gene: 6. CDR3 DNA: TGTGCCAGCAGCCAAGGACTAGCGGGAACGCGAGAGCAGTACTTC. Translated: CASSQGLAGTREQYF.

This clonotype has ten or more counts. The chain recombines TRBV7-2 with TRBJ2-1, with 10 positions matching TRBD2. Germline V CDR1 and CDR2: SGHTA, FQGNSA. V shed 2 bases and J 3 bases; nucleotides not matched to a gene: 1. The CDR3 consists of 15 residues. CDR3 DNA: TGTGCCAGCAGCTTACAGCGGGGGGGCTACAATGAGCAGTTCTTC. It specifies CASSLQRGGYNEQFF.

This clonotype was counted ten times or more. The chain employs TRBV29-1 and TRBJ2-1, with 12 bases matching TRBD2. CDR1 is SQVTM, CDR2 ANQGSEA, per germline. Trimming took 4 bases from V and 6 from J; bases not matched to a gene: 4. The CDR3 spans 14 residues. CDR3 sequence reads: CSVVGTSGFNEQFF. CDR3 nucleotides: TGCAGCGTTGTCGGGACTAGCGGGTTCAATGAGCAGTTCTTC.

This clonotype was seen a few times. The chain joins TRBV5-1 to TRBJ1-1, with D perhaps matching TRBD1 (5 bases). Germline V CDR1 and CDR2: SGHRS, YFSETQ. V lost 0 bases and J lost 8, with 11 bases in between. The CDR3 spans 13 residues. CDR3 bases: TGCGCCAGCAGCTTGGTAGGGGTAGCGGAAGCTTTCTTT. Translation gives CASSLVGVAEAFF.

This clonotype occurred a few times. This sequence joins TRBV11-2 and TRBJ1-4; perhaps TRBD1 as D (5 bases). Germline V gene data show CDR1 as SGHAT and CDR2 as FQNNGV. The V end lost 5 bases, the J end lost 10 bases, and 20 bases lay between the germline ends. The length of the CDR3 is 15 residues. CDR3 sequence (DNA): TGTGCCAGCAGCAGGGGACTGCCGCTCAATCTAAAACTGTTTTTT. Protein: CASSRGLPLNLKLFF. The full variable domain, its missing parts supplied by reference TRBV11-2 and TRBJ1-4, is EAGVAQSPRYKIIEKRQSVAFWCNPISGHATLYWYQQILGQGPKLLIQFQNNGVVDDSQLPKDRFSAERLKGVDSTLKIQPAKLEDSAVYLCASSRGLPLNLKLFFGSGTQLSVL.

This chain connects TRBV19 to TRBJ2-7; D not resolved. Germline assignment: CDR1 LNHDA and CDR2 SQIVND (reference sequence). The germline V and J ends were trimmed by 2 bases and 2 bases, with 7 bases remaining between them. The CDR3 is 13 residues long. The CDR3 loop is CASSIYGTYEQYF. CDR3 coding DNA: TGTGCCAGTAGTATATACGGCACCTACGAGCAGTACTTC. The variable domain in full, completed from reference TRBV19 and TRBJ2-7, reads DGGITQSPKYLFRKEGQNVTLSCEQNLNHDAMYWYRQDPGQGLRLIYYSQIVNDFQKGDIAEGYSVSREKKESFPLTVTSAQKNPTAFYLCASSIYGTYEQYFGPGTRLTVT.

The V gene is TRBV4-1, the J gene TRBJ2-7, with D uncertain. V was cut by 0 bases and J by 0 bases, with 12 bases left in between. Germline CDR1 reads MGHRA; CDR2 reads YSYEKL. This CDR3 spans 16 amino acids. The CDR3 loop reads CASSQEPNWSSYEQYF. CDR3 nucleotide sequence: TGCGCCAGCAGCCAAGAGCCCAACTGGTCCTCCTACGAGCAGTACTTC.

In its sample, this clonotype was seen a few times. The chain joins TRBV24-1 to TRBJ2-2; TRBD2 is a possible D gene (5 bases). Trimming left V 4 bases short and J 1 base short, with 12 bases between. Per germline, CDR1 KGHDR and CDR2 SFDVKD. The CDR3 has 16 residues. This CDR3 is CATSDRRLENTGELFF. CDR3 sequence (DNA): TGTGCCACCAGTGACAGGAGGCTGGAGAACACCGGGGAGCTGTTTTTT.

The rearrangement links TRBV20-1 to TRBJ2-7, with a tentative D call TRBD2 (6 bases). The CDR3 is 13 residues long. The V and J ends lost 8 bases and 1 base respectively, with 15 bases between them. Germline CDR1 DFQATT, CDR2 SNEGSKA (reference sequence). CDR3 region: CSRGSGPSYEQYF. The DNA of the CDR3 is TGCAGTCGGGGGAGCGGCCCTTCCTACGAGCAGTACTTC.